Shown below are 3 T cell receptor beta chains from a single sample sequenced in a study of technical replicates of blood from a few donors. The repertoire was sequenced with immunoSEQ multiplex PCR; TCRdb's copy has only in-frame clones and lacks some. The sample has 60,000 to 90,000 clones; less than 97% are singletons. Specimen: T cells isolated from PBMCs. All receptors come from a human donor in good health.

This rearrangement joins TRBV6-5 to TRBJ1-5; D unresolved. The CDR3 covers 13 residues. CDR1 and CDR2 from the germline V gene are MNHEY and SVGAGI. With 4 bases removed from V and 6 bases from J, the gap between germline ends came to 10 bases. Here the CDR3 DNA reads TGTGCCAGCAGTTTATCGCGGGCTCAGCCCCAGCATTTT. Its translation: CASSLSRAQPQHF.

The rearrangement uses TRBV10-2 and TRBJ1-2; TRBD1 matches 11 bases. V shed 10 bases and J 7 bases; nucleotides not matched to a gene: 11. In germline, CDR1 is WSHSY, CDR2 SAAADI. The CDR3 spans 14 residues. For the CDR3, the DNA is TGCGCCACCTCCCCTGCCGGGACAGGGGGTGGCTACACCTTC. Translation gives CATSPAGTGGGYTF.

The chain is built from TRBV7-9 and TRBJ2-4, with 12 bases lining up with TRBD2. Germline V lookup: CDR1 SEHNR, CDR2 FQNEAQ (reference sequence). The CDR3 length is 19 residues. Trimming at V came to 0 bases and at J to 1 base, leaving 7 bases not matched to a gene. CDR3 in amino acids: CASSLASSLAGGAKNIQYF. CDR3 sequence (DNA): TGTGCCAGCAGCTTAGCGTCTTCTCTAGCGGGGGGGGCCAAAAACATTCAGTACTTC.